The present T cell receptor (beta chain) was sequenced within a study of CD8+CD57+ T cells in acquired aplastic anemia. Study-level results: The CD8+ Simpson's diversity of patients and controls was not significantly different. Patients and controls shared 25 to 35 CD8+ CDR3 sequences, highly expressed in patients.

Those patients picked for sequencing had displayed CD8+CD57+ cell expansion on flow cytometry. This clonotype was seen more than once but under ten times. Its antigen is undetermined. Genomic DNA, the template, was used for profiling of the TCR beta VDJ and CDR3. One entry per CDR3 protein results from TCRdb running MiXCR on the reads. Altogether more than 200,000 distinct CDR3 sequences are present, about half being singletons, with the ten largest covering roughly 21%. This CDR3 spans 14 amino acids. Germline V CDR1 and CDR2: SQVTM, ANQGSEA. Trimming took off 3 bases at V and 0 bases at J, with 11 bases between the two ends.

The material sequenced was sorted CD4+, CD8+, or CD8+CD57+ T cells (not recorded which) from PBMCs. The V and J genes are TRBV29-1 and TRBJ2-5; D gene uncertain. The sequence derives from a human donor with aplastic anemia. CDR3 region: CSVEPPMYQETQYF. The CDR3 DNA reads as TGCAGCGTTGAGCCCCCAATGTACCAAGAGACCCAGTACTTC. The variable domain in full, with the rest retrieved from reference TRBV29-1 and TRBJ2-5, is SAVISQKPSRDICQRGTSLTIQCQVDSQVTMMFWYRQQPGQSLTLIATANQGSEATYESGFVIDKFPISRPNLTFSTLTVSNMSPEDSSIYLCSVEPPMYQETQYFGPGTRLLVL.